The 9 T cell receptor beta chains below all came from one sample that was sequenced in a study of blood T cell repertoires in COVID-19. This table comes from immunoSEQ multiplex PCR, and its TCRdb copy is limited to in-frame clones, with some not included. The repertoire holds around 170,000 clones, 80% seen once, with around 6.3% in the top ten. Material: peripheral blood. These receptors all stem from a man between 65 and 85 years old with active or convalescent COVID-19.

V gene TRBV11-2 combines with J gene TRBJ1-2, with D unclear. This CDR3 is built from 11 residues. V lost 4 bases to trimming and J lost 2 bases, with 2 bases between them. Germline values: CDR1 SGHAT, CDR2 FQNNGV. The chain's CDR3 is CASSSNYGYTF. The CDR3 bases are TGTGCCAGCAGCTCGAACTATGGCTACACCTTC.

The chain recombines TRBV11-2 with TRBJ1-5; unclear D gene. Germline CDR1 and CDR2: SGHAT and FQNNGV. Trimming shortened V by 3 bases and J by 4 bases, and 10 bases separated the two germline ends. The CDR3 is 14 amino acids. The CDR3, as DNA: TGTGCCAGCAGCTTTACTTCTAAAAATCAGCCCCAGCATTTT. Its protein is CASSFTSKNQPQHF.

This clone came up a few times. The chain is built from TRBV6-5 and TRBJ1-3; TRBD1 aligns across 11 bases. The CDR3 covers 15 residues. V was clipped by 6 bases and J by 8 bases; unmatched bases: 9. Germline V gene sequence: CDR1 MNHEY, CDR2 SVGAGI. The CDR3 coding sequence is TGTGCCAGCAGCTCCAGGGACAGGGGGATCGACACCATATATTTT. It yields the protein CASSSRDRGIDTIYF.

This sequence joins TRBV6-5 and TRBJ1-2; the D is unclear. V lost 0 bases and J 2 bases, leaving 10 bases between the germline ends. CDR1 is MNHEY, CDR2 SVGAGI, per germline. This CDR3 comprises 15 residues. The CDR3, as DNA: TGTGCCAGCAGTTACTCGATGGGCCTCAACTATGGCTACACCTTC. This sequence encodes CASSYSMGLNYGYTF.

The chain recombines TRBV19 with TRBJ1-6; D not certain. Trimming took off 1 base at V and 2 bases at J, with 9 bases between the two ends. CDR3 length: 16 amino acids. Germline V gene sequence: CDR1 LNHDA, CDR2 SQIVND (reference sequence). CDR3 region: CASSIGQATYNSPLHF. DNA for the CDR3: TGTGCCAGTAGTATAGGGCAGGCGACCTATAATTCACCCCTCCACTTT.

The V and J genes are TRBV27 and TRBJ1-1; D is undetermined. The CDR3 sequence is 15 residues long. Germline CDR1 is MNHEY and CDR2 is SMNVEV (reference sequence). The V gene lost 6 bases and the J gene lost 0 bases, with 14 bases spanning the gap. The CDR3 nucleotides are TGTGCCAGCAGGCCACGACAAGACATGAACACTGAAGCTTTCTTT. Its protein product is CASRPRQDMNTEAFF.

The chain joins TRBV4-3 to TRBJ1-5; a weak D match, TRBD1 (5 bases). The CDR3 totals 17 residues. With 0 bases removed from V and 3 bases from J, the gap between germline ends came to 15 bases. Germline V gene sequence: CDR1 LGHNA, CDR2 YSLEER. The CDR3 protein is CASSQDLVQGINQPQHF. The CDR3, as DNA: TGCGCCAGCAGCCAAGATTTGGTGCAGGGTATCAATCAGCCCCAGCATTTT.

CDR3 DNA: TGTGCCAGCAGCCCGGTTGGGGACAGGGGCTACGAGCAGTACTTC. Protein sequence: CASSPVGDRGYEQYF. The chain couples TRBV28 to TRBJ2-7, with 10 bases fitting TRBD1. The CDR3 has 15 amino acids. Trimming cost V 6 bases and J 3 bases; bases outside gene matches: 8. Germline V gene lookup returns CDR1 MDHEN and CDR2 SYDVKM.

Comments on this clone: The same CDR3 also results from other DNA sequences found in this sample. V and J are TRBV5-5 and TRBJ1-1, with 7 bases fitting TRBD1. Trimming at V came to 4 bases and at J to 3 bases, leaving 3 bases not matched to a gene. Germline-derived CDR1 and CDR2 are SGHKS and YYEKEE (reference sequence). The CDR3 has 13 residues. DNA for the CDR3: TGTGCCAGCAGCCGACAGGGCGACACTGAAGCTTTCTTT. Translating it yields CASSRQGDTEAFF.